This TCR beta chain was sequenced for a study of T cells in Graves' hyperthyroidism and ophthalmopathy. Per germline, CDR1 DFQATT and CDR2 SNEGSKA (reference sequence). The CDR3 is 13 amino acids. Germline trimming cut 3 bases from V and 3 bases from J; bases unmatched to any gene: 5. From RNA transcripts, TCR beta CDR3 regions were amplified. When the TCR CDR3 underwent first-round RT-PCR, the HTBI primer set was used. Each CDR3 protein gets one entry after TCRdb re-called the multiplex PCR reads with MiXCR. The top ten hold roughly a fifth of the sample, which has a few hundred thousand distinct CDR3 sequences, roughly 15% seen once. Broader study findings: Most clonotypes expanded in the thyroid (above 0.001) were also present in blood.

This clonotype came up many times. Its antigen is unknown. The diagnoses drew upon clinical symptoms, serum thyroxine and TRAb, thyroid ultrasound and orbital computed tomography. The authors took PBMCs from 10 ml fresh peripheral blood. Sequencing used blood. The TCR was taken from a woman aged 60 to 75 with Graves' ophthalmopathy. The rearrangement links TRBV20-1 to TRBJ2-7; 7 bases fit TRBD2. The chain's CDR3 is CSASPGTNYEQYF. The CDR3 coding sequence is TGCAGTGCTAGCCCCGGGACTAACTACGAGCAGTACTTC.